This T cell receptor (beta chain) came from a study of Ad26.COV2.S vaccination and SARS-CoV-2 variants. At the level of the study: Donor had been placed in the Ad26.COV2.S arm of the COV1001 trial. Ad26.COV2.S, an intramuscular injection, was given once or twice 56 days apart.

Described treatment: 15 to 20 received Ad26.COV2.S at low or high dose, single or two shots; about 5 received placebo; per-sample allocation not given. Collection of samples fell on day 63 after the first vaccine or placebo injection. Concerning this clone: At the DNA level, this CDR3 is encoded by other sequences in the same sample as well.

Germline V gives CDR1 SQVTM, CDR2 ANQGSEA. V shed 3 bases and J shed 7 bases, with 4 bases lying between them. The CDR3 runs to 10 residues. Only in-frame clones appear in the TCRdb table, and some are missing; sequencing was by immunoSEQ multiplex PCR. The table includes about 680,000 clones, more than 70% detected once. Specimen: peripheral blood, collected in a trial of Ad26.COV2.S vaccine versus placebo. The chain recombines TRBV29-1 with TRBJ2-1; D is unclear. The receptor comes from a person aged 18-60 years who received the Ad26.COV2.S COVID-19 vaccine or a placebo. The CDR3 protein is CSVEGNEQFF. CDR3 DNA: TGCAGCGTTGAGGGGAATGAGCAGTTCTTC.